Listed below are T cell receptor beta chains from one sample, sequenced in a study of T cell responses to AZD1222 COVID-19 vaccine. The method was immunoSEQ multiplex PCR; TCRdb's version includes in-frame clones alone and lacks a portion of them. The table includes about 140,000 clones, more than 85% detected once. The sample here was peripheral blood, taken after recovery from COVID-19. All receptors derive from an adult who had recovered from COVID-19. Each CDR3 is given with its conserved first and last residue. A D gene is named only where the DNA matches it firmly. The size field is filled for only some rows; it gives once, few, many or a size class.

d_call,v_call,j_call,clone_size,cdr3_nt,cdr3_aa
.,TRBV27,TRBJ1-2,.,TGTGCCAGCAGTTTAATCAGGGGATCTGGAGGCTACACCTTC,CASSLIRGSGGYTF
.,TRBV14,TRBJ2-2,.,TGTGCCAGCAGCCAAGATCGGGGCACCGGGGAGCTGTTTTTT,CASSQDRGTGELFF
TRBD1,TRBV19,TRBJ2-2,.,TGTGCCAGTAGTAGGACAGGGGGGGACACCGGGGAGCTGTTTTTT,CASSRTGGDTGELFF
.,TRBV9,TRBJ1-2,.,TGTGCCAGCAGCGTAGGTCCGGACACCCTCTATGGCTACACCTTC,CASSVGPDTLYGYTF
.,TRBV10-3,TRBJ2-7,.,TGTGCCATCAGTGATGGTGGAGTCTACGAGCAGTACTTC,CAISDGGVYEQYF
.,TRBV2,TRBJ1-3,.,TGTGCCAGCAGCCTGGGAACGGCAGGGGCAACCACTAGGAACACCATATATTTT,CASSLGTAGATTRNTIYF
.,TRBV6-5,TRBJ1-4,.,TGTGCCAGCAGTTCCTCCCTCCGAAGGGGAAGGGAAAAACTGTTTTTT,CASSSSLRRGREKLFF
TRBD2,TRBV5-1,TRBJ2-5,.,TGCGCCAGCAGCTTGTTGTCAGCGACTAGCGTTTACCAAGAGACCCAGTACTTC,CASSLLSATSVYQETQYF
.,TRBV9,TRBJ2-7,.,TGTGCCAGCAGCGCCTACGACGGCTACGAGCAGTACTTC,CASSAYDGYEQYF
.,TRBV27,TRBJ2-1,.,TGTGCCAGCAGTGAACAAGGGTACAATGAGCAGTTCTTC,CASSEQGYNEQFF
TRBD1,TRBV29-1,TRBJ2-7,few,TGCAGCGTTGGGGGGGACAGGGACCACGAGCAGTACTTC,CSVGGDRDHEQYF
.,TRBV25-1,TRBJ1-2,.,TGTGCCAGCAGTGATCTGGGGGGTAACTATGGCTACACCTTC,CASSDLGGNYGYTF
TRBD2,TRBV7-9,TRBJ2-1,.,TGTGCCAGCAGCTTAGTTGCTAGCGGGAGGTATGTTGAGCAGTTCTTC,CASSLVASGRYVEQFF
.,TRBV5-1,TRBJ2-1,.,TGCGCCAGCAGCTTGTCTATAGTGCCCCCTTCGGATGAGCAGTTCTTC,CASSLSIVPPSDEQFF
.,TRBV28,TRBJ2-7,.,TGTGCCAGCAGTTTGGCAGACAGCTACGAGCAGTACTTC,CASSLADSYEQYF
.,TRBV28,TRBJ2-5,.,TGTGCCAGCAGTCACTATCCGGCTGAGGGAAACCAAGAGACCCAGTACTTC,CASSHYPAEGNQETQYF
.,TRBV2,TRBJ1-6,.,TGTGCCAGTCGGCAGTCGGAGGGCCTCAATTCACCCCTCCACTTT,CASRQSEGLNSPLHF
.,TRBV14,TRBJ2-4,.,TGTGCCAGCAGCCCGACAGGTTACAAAAACATTCAGTACTTC,CASSPTGYKNIQYF
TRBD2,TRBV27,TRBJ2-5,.,TGTGCCAGCAGAATCGGGACTAGCGGATATCAAGAGACCCAGTACTTC,CASRIGTSGYQETQYF
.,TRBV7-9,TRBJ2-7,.,TGTGCCAGCAGCTTAGCGGGCGGGATGGCTTCCTACGAGCAGTACTTC,CASSLAGGMASYEQYF
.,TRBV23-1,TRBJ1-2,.,TGCGCCAGTCGGGGGGCCTATGGCTACACCTTC,CASRGAYGYTF
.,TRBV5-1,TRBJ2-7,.,TGCGCCAGCAGCTCCAAGGTGGGCCGCGATGGGGAGCAGTACTTC,CASSSKVGRDGEQYF
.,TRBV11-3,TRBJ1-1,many,TGTGCCAGCAGCTTGGGGGGGGCCCGCGACACTGAAGCTTTCTTT,CASSLGGARDTEAFF
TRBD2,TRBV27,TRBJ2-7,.,TGTGCCAGCAGTGCTCTCAGCGGGAGGGCGACTTACGAGCAGTACTTC,CASSALSGRATYEQYF
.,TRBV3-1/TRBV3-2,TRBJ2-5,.,TGTGCCAGCAGCCAGGTGGGGGGACAAGAGACCCAGTACTTC,CASSQVGGQETQYF
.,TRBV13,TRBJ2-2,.,TGTGCCAGCAGCCCCGGGGGTAGTGGGGGCACCGGGGAGCTGTTTTTT,CASSPGGSGGTGELFF
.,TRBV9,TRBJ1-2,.,TGTGCCAGCAGCGTAGTCGGGAACTATGGCTACACCTTC,CASSVVGNYGYTF
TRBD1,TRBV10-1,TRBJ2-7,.,TGCGCCAGCAGTGGACAGGGTTACGAGCAGTACTTC,CASSGQGYEQYF
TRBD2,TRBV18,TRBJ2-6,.,TGTGCCAGCTCAATTTTTGGCCCTAGCGGGAGGGGATCTGGGGCCAACGTCCTGACTTTC,CASSIFGPSGRGSGANVLTF
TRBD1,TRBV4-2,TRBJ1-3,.,TGTGCCAGCAGCCAAGACGGGACAGGGGTGGACACCATATATTTT,CASSQDGTGVDTIYF
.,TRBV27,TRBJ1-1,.,TGTGCCAGCAGTTCCTTAATAACCGGGAACACTGAAGCTTTCTTT,CASSSLITGNTEAFF
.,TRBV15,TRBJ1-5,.,TGTGCCACCAGCAGAGATCGTAACAGGTTGGGCAATCAGCCCCAGCATTTT,CATSRDRNRLGNQPQHF
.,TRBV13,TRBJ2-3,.,TGTGCCAGCAGCTATGGGACGGACTACACAGATACGCAGTATTTT,CASSYGTDYTDTQYF
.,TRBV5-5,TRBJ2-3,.,TGTGCCAGCAGCTCGACTGGCTTGCAGGGAACAGATACGCAGTATTTT,CASSSTGLQGTDTQYF
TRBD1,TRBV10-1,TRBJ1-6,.,TGCGCCAGCAGTGAAAACCCAGGGGGTGATTCACCCCTCCACTTT,CASSENPGGDSPLHF
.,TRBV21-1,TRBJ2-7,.,TGTGCCAGCAGCAAAGCGCATGGACATTACTCCTACGAGCAGTACTTC,CASSKAHGHYSYEQYF
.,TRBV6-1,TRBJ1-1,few,TGTGCCAGCAGTGAAACCTCCGGGGGGGGCCCTGAAGCTTTCTTT,CASSETSGGGPEAFF
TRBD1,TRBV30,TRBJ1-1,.,TGTGCCTCCCGGACAGGTATGAACACTGAAGCTTTCTTT,CASRTGMNTEAFF
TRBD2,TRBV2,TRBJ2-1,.,TGTGCCACGTCGGGGGGTATTTTAGCGGGAGAAACCTACAATGAGCAGTTCTTC,CATSGGILAGETYNEQFF
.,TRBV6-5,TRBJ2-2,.,TGTGCCAGCAGCCAGGAACTTACCGGGGAGCTGTTTTTT,CASSQELTGELFF
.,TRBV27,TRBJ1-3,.,TGTGCCAGCAGTCCCCAGATCTCTGGAAACACCATATATTTT,CASSPQISGNTIYF
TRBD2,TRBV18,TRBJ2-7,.,TGTGCCAGCTCACCTGAACTAGCGGGAGGGCCCTACGAGCAGTACTTC,CASSPELAGGPYEQYF
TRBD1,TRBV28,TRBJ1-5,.,TGTGCCAGCAGTTTAGAACAGGGGGGAGCTCAGCCCCAGCATTTT,CASSLEQGGAQPQHF
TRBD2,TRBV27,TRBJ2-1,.,TGTGCCAGCGGGCTCTGGACTAGCGGAAAAAACAATGAGCAGTTCTTC,CASGLWTSGKNNEQFF
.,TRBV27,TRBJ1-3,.,TGTGCCAGCAGCAGAACACCAAACTCTGGAAACACCATATATTTT,CASSRTPNSGNTIYF
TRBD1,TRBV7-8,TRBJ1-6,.,TGTGCCAGCAGCTCTCAGGGGGCGAAGTTTCCCCTCCACTTT,CASSSQGAKFPLHF
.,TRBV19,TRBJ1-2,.,TGTGCCAGTAGTATAGCGGCGGGTGCTAGAACGATCTATGGCTACACCTTC,CASSIAAGARTIYGYTF
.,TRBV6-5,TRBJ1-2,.,TGTGCCAGCAGTTACTCGGGTGGCGGCTACACCTTC,CASSYSGGGYTF
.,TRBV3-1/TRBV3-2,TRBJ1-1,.,TGTGCCAGCGCCCCGAGTGAGGGGACTGAAGCTTTCTTT,CASAPSEGTEAFF
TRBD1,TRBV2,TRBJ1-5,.,TGTGCCAGCAGTGTAGACAGGGGTTACAATCAGCCCCAGCATTTT,CASSVDRGYNQPQHF
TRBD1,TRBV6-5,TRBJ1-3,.,TGTGCCATGCGGACAGGACGGGGGAACACCATATATTTT,CAMRTGRGNTIYF
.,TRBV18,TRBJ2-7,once,TGTGCCAGCTCACGGGCAGCGCCCTCCTACGAGCAGTACTTC,CASSRAAPSYEQYF
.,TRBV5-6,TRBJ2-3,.,TGTGCCAGCAGCTTGGGCCCATACACTACAGATACGCAGTATTTT,CASSLGPYTTDTQYF
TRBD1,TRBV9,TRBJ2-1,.,TGTGCCAGCAGCGTATTGACAGGGGGAACAATGGATGAGCAGTTCTTC,CASSVLTGGTMDEQFF
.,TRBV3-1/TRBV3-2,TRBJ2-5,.,TGTGCCAGCAGCCAAGGCGGGGAGACCCAGTACTTC,CASSQGGETQYF
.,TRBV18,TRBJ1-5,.,TGTGCCAGCTCACCTGAGGACAGACCCAATCAGCCCCAGCATTTT,CASSPEDRPNQPQHF
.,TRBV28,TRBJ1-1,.,TGTGCCAGCAGTTTATGGGCGGGGAACACTGAAGCTTTCTTT,CASSLWAGNTEAFF
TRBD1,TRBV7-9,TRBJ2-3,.,TGTGCCAGCAGCTTTAGAGGGGGCGGAGATACGCAGTATTTT,CASSFRGGGDTQYF
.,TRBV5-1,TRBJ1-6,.,TGCGCCAGCAGCTTGGAGAGGGCTAATAATTCACCCCTCCACTTT,CASSLERANNSPLHF
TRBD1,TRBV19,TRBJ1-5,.,TGTGCCAGTAGTACCGGACAGGGAATGGTCCAGCCCCAGCATTTT,CASSTGQGMVQPQHF